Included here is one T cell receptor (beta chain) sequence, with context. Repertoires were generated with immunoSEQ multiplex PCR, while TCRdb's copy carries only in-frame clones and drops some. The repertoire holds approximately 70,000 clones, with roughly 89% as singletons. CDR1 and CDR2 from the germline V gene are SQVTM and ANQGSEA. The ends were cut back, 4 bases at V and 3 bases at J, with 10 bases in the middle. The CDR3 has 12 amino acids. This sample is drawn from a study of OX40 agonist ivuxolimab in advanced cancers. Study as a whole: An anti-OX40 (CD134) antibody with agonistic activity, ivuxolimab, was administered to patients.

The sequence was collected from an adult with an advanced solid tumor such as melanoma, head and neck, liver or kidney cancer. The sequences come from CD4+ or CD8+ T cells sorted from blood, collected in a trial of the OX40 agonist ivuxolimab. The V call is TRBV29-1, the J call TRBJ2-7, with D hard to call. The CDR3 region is CSVVGQIYEQYF. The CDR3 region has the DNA TGCAGCGTTGTTGGTCAGATCTACGAGCAGTACTTC.